What follows describes a single T cell receptor (beta chain). Its antigen is still unknown. Qualities for individual bases were not recorded, and no much larger clone is one base off. TCRbeta CDR3 regions were amplified from genomic DNA by means of the immunoSEQ Assay, a bias-controlled multiplex PCR. In the authors' own workflow: Nucleated cell counts per sample were estimated from amplification of reference gene primers within the assay. Sequence reads were collapsed and filtered to measure the absolute abundance of every unique TCRbeta CDR3 rearrangement. Productive Simpson clonality was computed per sample as the square root of Simpson's diversity index over productive rearrangements. Entries here come from immuneACCESS through TCRdb and include only in-frame sequences with V and J called. Some clones fail to appear in such tables; in the studies checked, an unresolved V gene covers under half of the shortfall, and the cause of the remainder is unknown. V and J calls and clone size are as listed in that table; D and trimming were resolved from the DNA. This sample has about 140,000 clones in its table, and around 84% of those were observed once. The ten largest clones take up 7% to 10% of the sample.

Cut back by 6 bases and 2 bases, the V and J ends lie 13 bases apart. Taken from the germline V gene (reference sequence), the CDR1 and CDR2 loops are LNHDA and SQIVND. Inclusive of the bounding cysteine and phenylalanine, the CDR3 is 14 residues long. The read is trimmed to its CDR3 DNA, 42 bases read in frame from base 1. The record originates from a study of blood T cell repertoires in COVID-19 (dated by TCRdb to 2019 to 2021). At the level of the whole study: The collaborator samples originated in the United States, Italy and Spain and spanned the acute and convalescent phases of COVID-19. Nearly every sample came with metadata listing a de-identified subject ID, COVID-19 status, age in years and sex. The repertoires were made available in a free public database intended to serve as a resource for research on the immune response to SARS-CoV-2. The prospective study material was composed of cDNA or gDNA derived from T cells, B-cell-depleted T cells, or PBMCs. The samples were drawn from the first 160 participants of the ongoing ImmuneRACE study and from over a thousand subjects provided by 6 global collaborators. Where available, HLA class I and class II types were taken from metadata supplied by the sample provider and were not determined by assay-based typing. The dataset comprised deeply sampled blood TCRbeta repertoires from subjects exposed to, actively infected with, or recovered from COVID-19.

Broader findings and caveats from the paper: The amount of clinical and demographic metadata varied by source and participant and was provided uncurated.

Each collaborating institution followed its own protocols to collect whole blood in K2EDTA tubes. For TCRbeta analysis, collaborators shipped samples in one of three forms: frozen whole blood, isolated PBMCs, or DNA extracted from either of those sample types. The TCR sequence derives from a woman in her sixties or seventies with acute or convalescent COVID-19. This receptor chain uses TRBV19 and TRBJ2-5, and possibly TRBD1, on 6 matching bases. Sample: peripheral blood. The CDR3 is CASRPTGWQETQYF. The DNA sequence follows: TGTGCCAGTAGGCCTACAGGGTGGCAAGAGACCCAGTACTTC.